The clone carrying this T cell receptor (beta chain) was seen a handful of times. The antigen is not known. The record originates from a study of identical twins. Study outcomes and limitations: Models came in too low on out-of-frame TCR alpha sharing in monozygotic twins. The conclusions drew on cross-sectional statistical analysis instead of tracking the same donors.

TCRdb passed the 5' RACE reads through MiXCR, listing each CDR3 protein once. Of a few hundred thousand distinct CDR3 sequences in the sample, more than 9% were seen once. Among all donors, each was a healthy Caucasian. In addition, the sample was reused for a study of yellow fever vaccine responses in identical twins.

The TCR was taken from a woman aged 18-29 years in good health. Sequencing was done on a sample of PBMCs.

Here the CDR3 reads CSAKPGSGETQYF. The CDR3 region has the DNA TGCAGTGCAAAACCCGGGAGTGGAGAGACCCAGTACTTC. This chain uses TRBV20-1 with TRBJ2-5, with D possibly TRBD2 on 6 matching bases. The germline gives CDR1 DFQATT, CDR2 SNEGSKA (reference sequence). This CDR3 has 13 residues. Trimming removed 6 bases from V and 4 bases from J, with 15 bases in between.